The clone carrying this T cell receptor beta chain was recorded a few times. This entry belongs to a study of blood T cell repertoires in COVID-19. Study-wide context: COVID-19 samples from acute and convalescent phases originated in the United States, Italy and Spain. The analysed material was cDNA or gDNA that came from T cells, B-cell-depleted T cells, or PBMCs.

Per the study methods: Amplified reference gene primers provided the basis for estimating nucleated cell counts. Sequencing used immunoSEQ multiplex PCR; TCRdb keeps in-frame clones, though not all of them. For V, J and clone size, that table is used; D and trimming come from the DNA. The repertoire holds fewer than 250,000 clones, with roughly 83% as singletons. The specimen sequenced was peripheral blood. The TCR was taken from a woman aged 45-65 years with acute or convalescent COVID-19.

CDR3 protein: CASSQGVGLAGGHSYNEQFF. The CDR3 DNA is TGTGCCAGCAGCCAAGGAGTCGGGCTAGCGGGGGGCCACTCCTACAATGAGCAGTTCTTC. The chain recombines TRBV3-1 (or the pseudogene TRBV3-2) with TRBJ2-1, with TRBD2 identical over 11 bases. The CDR3 spans 20 residues. V was pared by 1 base and J by 0 bases, with 11 bases of the junction left unmatched. Germline V CDR1 and CDR2: LGHDT, YNNKEL (reference sequence).